Only a few counts were recorded for the clone carrying this TCR beta chain. Its specificity is not known. The sample originates from a study of blood T cells in healthy people across ages. Overall study findings and caveats: Per million T cells, TCR beta diversity dropped about linearly as age rose.

The authors ran a second PCR of roughly 6 to 11 cycles using a sample-barcoded 5' primer and a J-beta primer mix. A single record per CDR3 protein comes from TCRdb applying MiXCR to the 5' RACE reads. The sample records about 580,000 distinct CDR3 sequences, 40% to 50% being singletons. This CDR3 region has 12 residues. Germline assignment: CDR1 SQVTM and CDR2 ANQGSEA. Trimming cost V 8 bases and J 3 bases, with 11 bases left between them. The chain uses TRBV29-1 and TRBJ2-1; D is undetermined. Sequencing was done on a sample of blood. This TCR was sampled from an elderly man in good health. In DNA form, the CDR3 reads TGCAGCAACTCCGACGACTACAATGAGCAGTTCTTC. Protein sequence: CSNSDDYNEQFF.